These 9 T cell receptor beta chains were all obtained from the same sample, sequenced in a study of coeliac disease. Clones were sequenced by immunoSEQ multiplex PCR, and TCRdb holds only the in-frame ones, with some missing. The repertoire holds some 7,300 clones, with around 63% as singletons. What was sequenced was lamina propria lymphocytes from the gut. Source of these receptors: a woman aged 55-75 years with active celiac disease.

This chain connects TRBV9 to TRBJ2-1, with a possible D match to TRBD2 (5 bases). V lost 2 bases and J 5 bases, leaving 11 bases between the germline ends. The CDR3 loop spans 14 amino acids. Germline CDR1 reads SGDLS; CDR2 reads YYNGEE. CDR3: CASSVSVGDNEQFF. CDR3 DNA sequence: TGTGCCAGCAGCGTGTCGGTCGGGGACAATGAGCAGTTCTTC. Full variable domain (outside the CDR3, taken from reference TRBV9 and TRBJ2-1): DSGVTQTPKHLITATGQRVTLRCSPRSGDLSVYWYQQSLDQGLQFLIQYYNGEERAKGNILERFSAQQFPDLHSELNLSSLELGDSALYFCASSVSVGDNEQFFGPGTRLTVL.

This chain uses TRBV27 with TRBJ1-5; TRBD1 matches 7 bases. This CDR3 has 14 residues. The V and J ends lost 5 bases and 6 bases, in that order; junction bases with no gene match: 7. From germline, CDR1 is MNHEY and CDR2 SMNVEV (reference sequence). The CDR3 sequence: CASSRWTGGQPQHF. The CDR3 region has the DNA TGTGCCAGCAGTCGATGGACAGGCGGTCAGCCCCAGCATTTT.

V usage is TRBV30 and J usage is TRBJ2-1; no definite D call. This CDR3 contains 14 residues. The V and J ends lost 3 bases and 0 bases respectively, with 9 bases between them. Per germline, CDR1 GTSNPN and CDR2 SVGIG (reference sequence). The CDR3 is CAWSGGDSYNEQFF. The DNA for the CDR3 is TGTGCCTGGAGCGGCGGTGACTCCTACAATGAGCAGTTCTTC.

The chain combines TRBV9 with TRBJ2-3; D is possibly TRBD2 (5 bases). V dropped 0 bases and J dropped 5 bases, with 7 bases sitting between them. This CDR3 is 13 amino acids long. CDR1 and CDR2 (germline): SGDLS, YYNGEE. CDR3 sequence: CASSVVGRDTQYF. The CDR3 bases are TGTGCCAGCAGCGTAGTTGGGAGAGATACGCAGTATTTT. Using reference TRBV9 and TRBJ2-3 for the parts outside the CDR3, the full variable domain is DSGVTQTPKHLITATGQRVTLRCSPRSGDLSVYWYQQSLDQGLQFLIQYYNGEERAKGNILERFSAQQFPDLHSELNLSSLELGDSALYFCASSVVGRDTQYFGPGTRLTVL.

V usage is TRBV6-1 and J usage is TRBJ1-2; TRBD1 matches 7 bases. This CDR3 has 13 residues. Trimming took 3 bases from V and 8 from J; bases not matched to a gene: 6. Germline CDR1 MNHNS, CDR2 SASEGT. Written as DNA, the CDR3 is TGTGCCAGCAGTGATCCAGGGGGAGTGGGCTACACCTTC. Its protein product is CASSDPGGVGYTF.

The chain recombines TRBV5-1 with TRBJ1-3; the D is unclear. The V gene lost 3 bases and the J gene lost 4 bases, with 5 bases spanning the gap. Looked up from germline, CDR1 is SGHRS and CDR2 is YFSETQ. The CDR3 has 12 amino acids. The CDR3 coding sequence is TGCGCCAGCAGCTCGGAGGGAAACACCATATATTTT. Translating gives CASSSEGNTIYF.

The genes are TRBV20-1 and TRBJ1-2, with 9 bases that match TRBD1. CDR1 is DFQATT, CDR2 SNEGSKA, per germline (reference sequence). J lost 8 bases, V lost 3 bases, and 1 base had no gene match. The length of the CDR3 is 11 residues. The CDR3: CSASTGGGYTF. DNA of the CDR3: TGCAGTGCTAGCACAGGGGGCGGCTACACCTTC.

This rearrangement joins TRBV6-6 to TRBJ2-3, with D possibly matching TRBD2 (5 bases). Deletions cut 7 bases from V and 3 bases from J, with 14 bases between. The CDR3 loop spans 14 amino acids. In germline, CDR1 is MNHNY, CDR2 SVGAGI (reference sequence). Here the CDR3 reads CASTAGVPTDTQYF. DNA for the CDR3: TGTGCCAGCACCGCCGGGGTTCCTACAGATACGCAGTATTTT.

This chain links TRBV6-6 with TRBJ1-3; D is unclear. The CDR3 loop spans 15 amino acids. Germline assignment: CDR1 MNHNY and CDR2 SVGAGI (reference sequence). V dropped 6 bases and J dropped 0 bases, with 12 bases sitting between them. CDR3 sequence reads: CASSPSYTSGNTIYF. CDR3 nucleotide sequence: TGTGCCAGCAGCCCCTCGTACACCTCTGGAAACACCATATATTTT.